One and the same sample provided the 5 T cell receptor beta chains below, sequenced in a study of OX40 agonist ivuxolimab in advanced cancers. Clones were sequenced by immunoSEQ multiplex PCR, and TCRdb holds only the in-frame ones, with some missing. The data show 100,000 to 120,000 clones, about 92% seen once. The specimen was CD4+ or CD8+ T cells sorted from blood, collected in a trial of the OX40 agonist ivuxolimab. The receptor set was obtained from an adult with an advanced solid tumor such as melanoma, head and neck, liver or kidney cancer.

The gene calls are TRBV5-1 and TRBJ1-1, with 7 nucleotides matching TRBD1. V was clipped by 4 bases and J by 1 base; unmatched bases: 4. The CDR3 spans 14 residues. Germline loops: CDR1 SGHRS, CDR2 YFSETQ. CDR3 sequence reads: CASSPGQRNTEAFF. DNA of the CDR3: TGCGCCAGCAGCCCGGGACAGAGGAACACTGAAGCTTTCTTT.

The chain links TRBV7-3 to TRBJ1-1; the D is unclear. Trimming pared 3 bases from V and 1 base from J, leaving 6 bases between. Per germline, CDR1 SGHTA and CDR2 FQGTGA. The CDR3 has 13 amino acids. The CDR3 DNA follows: TGTGCCAGCAGCTTCGCAGAGAACACTGAAGCTTTCTTT. Amino acids: CASSFAENTEAFF.

Details on this clone: Within the sample, other DNA sequences also encode this same CDR3. The V and J genes are TRBV4-3 and TRBJ2-3, with D possibly being TRBD2 (6 bases). V lost 0 bases to trimming and J lost 1 base, with 11 bases between them. CDR1 LGHNA and CDR2 YSLEER come from the germline V gene. The CDR3 contains 16 residues. Here the CDR3 DNA reads TGCGCCAGCAGCCAAGAACCGACGGGGGGCACAGATACGCAGTATTTT. Residues: CASSQEPTGGTDTQYF.

This chain connects TRBV4-2 to TRBJ2-1, with D unclear. Germline-derived CDR1 and CDR2 are LGHNA and YNFKEQ. This CDR3 has 10 residues. V lost 3 bases and J 6 bases, leaving 0 bases between the germline ends. CDR3 protein: CASSHNEQFF. CDR3 nucleotides: TGTGCCAGCAGCCACAATGAGCAGTTCTTC.

Only one count was recorded for this clone. This chain uses TRBV6-5 with TRBJ1-2; no firm D call. The V end lost 6 bases, the J end lost 8 bases, and 19 bases lay between the germline ends. Germline V CDR1 and CDR2: MNHEY, SVGAGI. The CDR3 has 14 amino acids. The CDR3 DNA sequence: TGTGCCAGCAGGGGCAGGATAGGAAACGGGGGCTACACCTTC. Protein product: CASRGRIGNGGYTF.